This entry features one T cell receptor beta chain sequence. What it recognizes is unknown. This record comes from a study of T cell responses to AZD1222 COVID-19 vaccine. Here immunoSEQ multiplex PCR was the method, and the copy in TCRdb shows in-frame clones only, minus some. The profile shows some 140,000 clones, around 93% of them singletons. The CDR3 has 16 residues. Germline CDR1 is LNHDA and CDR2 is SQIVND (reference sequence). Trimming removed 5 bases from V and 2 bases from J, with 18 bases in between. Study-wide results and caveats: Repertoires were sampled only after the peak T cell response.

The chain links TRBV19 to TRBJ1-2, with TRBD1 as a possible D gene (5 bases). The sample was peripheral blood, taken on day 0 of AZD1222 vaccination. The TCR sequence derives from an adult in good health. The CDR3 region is CASSVRLTVGNYGYTF. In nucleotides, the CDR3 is TGTGCCAGTAGTGTGAGACTGACAGTCGGAAACTATGGCTACACCTTC.